The 29 T cell receptor beta chains presented below share a single source sample, sequenced in a study of neurological immune-mediated disorders. MiXCR, applied by TCRdb to the 5' RACE reads, yields one record per CDR3 protein. The data contain under 50,000 distinct CDR3 sequences, around 25% of them singletons. Sequencing input: PBMCs. These receptors were obtained from a woman between 70 and 85 years old in good health.

This clonotype was seen at least ten times. This chain joins TRBV2 and TRBJ2-3, with D possibly TRBD2 on 7 matching bases. This CDR3 is built from 20 residues. Looked up from germline, CDR1 is SNHLY and CDR2 is FYNNEI. The ends were cut back, 2 bases at V and 0 bases at J, with 24 bases in the middle. The CDR3 loop is CASSEILWGGGPESTDTQYF. In DNA, the CDR3 is TGTGCCAGCAGTGAAATTTTATGGGGCGGGGGCCCTGAAAGCACAGATACGCAGTATTTT.

This clonotype has more than one count but fewer than ten. V usage is TRBV5-6 and J usage is TRBJ2-1; 9 positions match TRBD1. The CDR3 is made up of 19 amino acids. CDR1 SGHDT and CDR2 YYEEEE come from the germline V gene. The ends lost 0 bases at V and 0 bases at J; junction bases unmatched: 10. DNA for the CDR3: TGTGCCAGCAGCTTGGAAGGGACAGGGCCCCTTAGCTCCTACAATGAGCAGTTCTTC. Encoded protein: CASSLEGTGPLSSYNEQFF.

This clonotype occurred many times. The V and J genes are TRBV4-3 and TRBJ2-3; tentative D call: TRBD2 (6 bases). The CDR3 sequence is 16 residues long. Germline V gives CDR1 LGHNA, CDR2 YSLEER. V was cut by 3 bases and J by 2 bases, with 15 bases left in between. CDR3 protein: CASSQARTTPTDTQYF. CDR3 nucleotide sequence: TGCGCCAGCAGCCAGGCTAGGACTACCCCCACAGATACGCAGTATTTT.

In its sample, this clonotype was seen many times. The chain links TRBV6-5 to TRBJ2-2; either TRBD1 or TRBD2 may fit D (5 bases each). V was clipped by 2 bases and J by 6 bases, with 13 bases between them. Germline V gene lookup returns CDR1 MNHEY and CDR2 SVGAGI. This CDR3 contains 15 residues. The CDR3 bases are TGTGCCAGCAGTTACGGCAGGGAGACAGCCGGGGAGCTGTTTTTT. It codes for CASSYGRETAGELFF.

This clonotype has more than one count but fewer than ten. This sequence joins TRBV12-3 or TRBV12-4 and TRBJ2-2; D is ambiguous. The CDR3 extends over 13 amino acids. The V end was cut by 0 bases, the J end by 5 bases, with 4 bases between. CDR3 sequence: CASSLARTGELFF. In nucleotides, the CDR3 is TGTGCCAGCAGTTTAGCCCGGACCGGGGAGCTGTTTTTT.

This clonotype was found many times. The chain employs TRBV29-1 and TRBJ2-7; D is perhaps TRBD2 (6 bases). Germline V lookup: CDR1 SQVTM, CDR2 ANQGSEA. This CDR3 spans 15 amino acids. V lost 4 bases and J lost 5, with 21 bases in between. This chain's CDR3 is CSVGGGVSPTDEQYF. The CDR3 DNA reads as TGCAGCGTTGGAGGAGGGGTCTCCCCTACAGACGAGCAGTACTTC.

This clonotype has a count of ten or more. Here the CDR3 reads CSARGGFGDTQYF. CDR3 nucleotide sequence: TGCAGTGCTAGAGGGGGATTCGGAGATACGCAGTATTTT. The chain is built from TRBV20-1 and TRBJ2-3; no definite D call. The CDR3 covers 13 residues. Per the germline V gene, CDR1 is DFQATT and CDR2 is SNEGSKA (reference sequence). V was trimmed by 1 base and J by 5 bases, leaving 10 bases between them.

This clonotype was observed many times. This rearrangement joins TRBV12-3 or TRBV12-4 to TRBJ2-7; 9 bases map to TRBD1. J gave up 5 bases and V 6 bases, and 8 bases lay outside the gene matches. The CDR3 consists of 14 residues. In DNA form, the CDR3 reads TGTGCCAGCAGGACCGGGACAGGGAGCCACGAGCAGTACTTC. Its translation is CASRTGTGSHEQYF.

This clonotype was seen ten or more times. V gene TRBV2 combines with J gene TRBJ1-1, with 7 bases identical to TRBD1. CDR3 length equals 17 residues. The germline V gene encodes CDR1 SNHLY and CDR2 FYNNEI. Losses at the gene ends were 6 bases for V and 3 bases for J; bases not matched to a gene: 16. The CDR3 DNA follows: TGTGCCAGCAGGCCGGGACAGTTACGTCTTGTTGACACTGAAGCTTTCTTT. Amino acid sequence: CASRPGQLRLVDTEAFF. Looking up the rest from reference TRBV2 and TRBJ1-1 gives the full variable domain: EPEVTQTPSHQVTQMGQEVILRCVPISNHLYFYWYRQILGQKVEFLVSFYNNEISEKSEIFDDQFSVERPDGSNFTLKIRSTKLEDSAMYFCASRPGQLRLVDTEAFFGQGTRLTVV.

This clonotype was detected ten times or more. The genes are TRBV28 and TRBJ2-1; D uncertain. With 4 bases removed from V and 12 bases from J, the gap between germline ends came to 10 bases. Germline V gene sequence: CDR1 MDHEN, CDR2 SYDVKM. The CDR3 totals 11 residues. CDR3 in amino acids: CASSSSSGQFF. The CDR3 DNA reads TGTGCCAGCAGTTCCTCTTCCGGGCAGTTCTTC.

This clonotype occurred many times. The V call is TRBV4-2, the J call TRBJ1-5, with D perhaps TRBD1 (5 bases). V was shortened by 4 bases and J by 2 bases, with 9 bases between the two germline ends. Per the germline V gene, CDR1 is LGHNA and CDR2 is YNFKEQ. The CDR3 runs to 14 residues. As DNA, the CDR3 is TGTGCCAGCAGCCCCCGGGACGGCAATCAGCCCCAGCATTTT. Amino acids: CASSPRDGNQPQHF.

This clonotype was seen repeatedly, ten times or more. J is TRBJ1-1 and V is TRBV7-8; D may be TRBD1 (5 bases). The germline V gene encodes CDR1 SGHVS and CDR2 FQNEAQ. Trimming took off 4 bases at V and 4 bases at J, with 16 bases between the two ends. The CDR3 is 15 residues long. CDR3 loop: CASSSVPRGGTEAFF. In DNA, the CDR3 is TGTGCCAGCAGCTCCGTCCCTCGGGGGGGCACTGAAGCTTTCTTT.

Remarks on this clonotype: This could be a read error, since a much larger clone is one nucleotide away. V and J are TRBV5-1 and TRBJ2-1; D gene ambiguous. This CDR3 has 16 residues. The germline gives CDR1 SGHRS, CDR2 YFSETQ. V was pared by 0 bases and J by 0 bases, with 10 bases between. The CDR3 region is CASSLDGTLSYNEQFF. Here the CDR3 DNA reads TGCGCCAGCAGCTTGGATGGCACACTCTCCTACAATGAGCAGTTCTTC. Together with reference TRBV5-1 and TRBJ2-1, the CDR3 gives the full variable domain: KAGVTQTPRYLIKTRGQQVTLSCSPISGHRSVSWYQQTPGQGLQFLFEYFSETQRNKGNFPGRFSGRQFSNSRSEMNVSTLELGDSALYLCASSLDGTLSYNEQFFGPGTRLTVL.

The chain recombines TRBV7-2 with TRBJ2-3; the D is unclear. Germline lookup yields CDR1 SGHTA and CDR2 FQGNSA. The CDR3 is 12 amino acids. V was clipped by 3 bases and J by 7 bases, with 8 bases between them. In DNA form, the CDR3 reads TGTGCCAGCAGCTTCGTCATAAATACGCAGTATTTT. This translates into CASSFVINTQYF.

The table lists this clonotype with many counts. The rearrangement joins TRBV5-1 to TRBJ2-1; D not certain. Germline CDR1 and CDR2: SGHRS and YFSETQ. The CDR3 covers 16 residues. Trimming removed 0 bases from V and 0 bases from J, with 10 bases in between. CDR3 sequence reads: CASSLDGTRSYNEQFF. The CDR3 DNA reads TGCGCCAGCAGCTTGGATGGCACACGCTCCTACAATGAGCAGTTCTTC.

The chain employs TRBV12-3 or TRBV12-4 and TRBJ2-2; D is undetermined. This CDR3 has 11 amino acids. The V end lost 5 bases, the J end lost 8 bases, and 6 bases lay between the germline ends. In nucleotides, the CDR3 is TGTGCCAGCAGTATAGTGGGGGAGCTGTTTTTT. Translated: CASSIVGELFF.

In its sample, this clonotype was seen many times. The chain combines TRBV7-2 with TRBJ2-1; 10 bases match TRBD2. This CDR3 has 15 residues. CDR1 is SGHTA, CDR2 FQGNSA, per germline. J gave up 0 bases and V 5 bases, and 1 base lay outside the gene matches. The CDR3 here is CASSPSGSSYNEQFF. The DNA for the CDR3 is TGTGCCAGCAGCCCTAGCGGGAGCTCCTACAATGAGCAGTTCTTC. Using reference TRBV7-2 and TRBJ2-1 for the parts outside the CDR3, the full variable domain is GAGVSQSPSNKVTEKGKDVELRCDPISGHTALYWYRQSLGQGLEFLIYFQGNSAPDKSGLPSDRFSAERTGGSVSTLTIQRTQQEDSAVYLCASSPSGSSYNEQFFGPGTRLTVL.

The chain carries TRBV6-1 and TRBJ2-7; 7 nucleotides match TRBD1. This CDR3 spans 13 amino acids. Trimming took 6 bases from V and 2 from J; bases not matched to a gene: 4. Germline V gene sequence: CDR1 MNHNS, CDR2 SASEGT. The chain's CDR3 is CASRDGQAYEQYV. In DNA, the CDR3 is TGTGCCAGCAGAGACGGACAGGCCTACGAGCAGTACGTC.

This clonotype was observed at least ten times. The rearrangement joins TRBV12-3 or TRBV12-4 to TRBJ1-6, with 8 bases matching TRBD1. V dropped 5 bases and J dropped 9; count of bases not matched to a gene: 3. This CDR3 comprises 13 residues. This CDR3 is CASSRQGFSPLHF. The CDR3 nucleotides are TGTGCCAGCAGTCGACAGGGGTTTTCACCCCTCCACTTT.

This clonotype has just one count. The DNA of the CDR3 is TGTGCCAGCATTCCACCTGGCTATGGCTACACCTTC. Its translation: CASIPPGYGYTF. The rearrangement links TRBV6-5 to TRBJ1-2, with D unresolved. Germline CDR1 and CDR2: MNHEY and SVGAGI. The CDR3 loop spans 12 amino acids. V lost 7 bases, J lost 4 bases, and 10 bases lay in between.

This clonotype has ten or more counts. The rearrangement joins TRBV16 to TRBJ1-6, with TRBD1 identical over 7 bases. The CDR3 runs 15 residues. The germline V gene has CDR1 KGHSY and CDR2 FQNENV. The J segment lost 8 bases and the V segment lost 0 bases, leaving 4 bases of the junction unmatched. CDR3 coding DNA: TGTGCCAGCAGCCAATCCGGGACAGTCTATTCACCCCTCCACTTT. Translation: CASSQSGTVYSPLHF.

The table lists this clonotype with many counts. The J gene is TRBJ1-2, the V gene TRBV20-1, with 7 bases that match TRBD1. This CDR3 is 14 amino acids long. Germline CDR1 is DFQATT and CDR2 is SNEGSKA (reference sequence). The junction had 9 bases not matched to a gene; V was cut back by 0 bases and J by 8 bases. As DNA, the CDR3 is TGCAGTGCTAGAGACGTACAGGGGTTTGAAGGCTACACCTTC. Protein product: CSARDVQGFEGYTF.

The chain joins TRBV3-1 to TRBJ1-3, with no clear D. Looked up from germline, CDR1 is LGHDT and CDR2 is YNNKEL (reference sequence). The CDR3 runs 18 residues. Trimming took 5 bases from V and 0 from J, leaving 20 bases between them. CDR3 amino acids: CASSLDVVWQVSGNTIYF. The CDR3 coding sequence is TGTGCCAGCAGCTTGGACGTAGTTTGGCAGGTCTCTGGAAACACCATATATTTT.

The sample holds many counts of this clonotype. In nucleotides, the CDR3 is TGCGCCAGCAGCCCAGCGGGAGGGTCTTTTTACAATGAGCAGTTCTTC. Translated, it gives CASSPAGGSFYNEQFF. This chain joins TRBV5-1 and TRBJ2-1, with 10 nucleotides matching TRBD2. The junction had 8 bases not matched to a gene; V was cut back by 4 bases and J by 4 bases. Germline loops: CDR1 SGHRS, CDR2 YFSETQ. The CDR3 is 16 residues long.

The chain uses TRBV25-1 and TRBJ1-1; D is unresolved. CDR3 size: 14 residues. Germline CDR1 and CDR2: MGHDK and SYGVNS. Trimming pared 3 bases from V and 8 bases from J, leaving 16 bases between. CDR3 sequence reads: CASSDETSFQEAFF. CDR3 nucleotides: TGTGCCAGCAGTGATGAGACATCTTTCCAGGAAGCTTTCTTT.

This clonotype was counted at least ten times. V gene TRBV7-2 combines with J gene TRBJ2-1; D ambiguous. Looked up from germline, CDR1 is SGHTA and CDR2 is FQGNSA. This CDR3 region has 13 residues. V lost 1 base, J lost 9 bases, and 10 bases lay in between. The CDR3 reads CASSLVIGGEQFF. The CDR3 DNA reads as TGTGCCAGCAGCTTAGTTATCGGCGGTGAGCAGTTCTTC.

This clonotype was recorded many times. V and J are TRBV7-9 and TRBJ2-5; 9 bases are shared with TRBD2. CDR3 size: 14 residues. CDR1 and CDR2 (germline): SEHNR, FQNEAQ (reference sequence). V was pared by 1 base and J by 3 bases, with 0 bases of the junction left unmatched. DNA for the CDR3: TGTGCCAGCAGCTTAGGACTAGCGGAAGAGACCCAGTACTTC. It specifies CASSLGLAEETQYF.

The table lists this clonotype with many counts. This chain connects TRBV5-1 to TRBJ2-7; D might be TRBD1 or TRBD2, each matching 5 bases. CDR3 length: 15 residues. Germline CDR1 and CDR2: SGHRS and YFSETQ. The V gene lost 3 bases and the J gene lost 5 bases, with 18 bases spanning the gap. The CDR3 DNA is TGCGCCAGCAGCTCAACCGGGACGCAGCAAGACGAGCAGTACTTC. Encoded protein: CASSSTGTQQDEQYF.

Ten or more counts support this clonotype. CDR3 protein: CASSSDRTQPQHF. For the CDR3, the DNA is TGTGCCAGCAGCTCCGACAGGACCCAGCCCCAGCATTTT. This rearrangement joins TRBV3-1 to TRBJ1-5; tentative D call: TRBD1 (6 bases). CDR3 length: 13 amino acids. V was shortened by 5 bases and J by 7 bases, with 12 bases between the two germline ends. Germline CDR1 reads LGHDT; CDR2 reads YNNKEL (reference sequence).